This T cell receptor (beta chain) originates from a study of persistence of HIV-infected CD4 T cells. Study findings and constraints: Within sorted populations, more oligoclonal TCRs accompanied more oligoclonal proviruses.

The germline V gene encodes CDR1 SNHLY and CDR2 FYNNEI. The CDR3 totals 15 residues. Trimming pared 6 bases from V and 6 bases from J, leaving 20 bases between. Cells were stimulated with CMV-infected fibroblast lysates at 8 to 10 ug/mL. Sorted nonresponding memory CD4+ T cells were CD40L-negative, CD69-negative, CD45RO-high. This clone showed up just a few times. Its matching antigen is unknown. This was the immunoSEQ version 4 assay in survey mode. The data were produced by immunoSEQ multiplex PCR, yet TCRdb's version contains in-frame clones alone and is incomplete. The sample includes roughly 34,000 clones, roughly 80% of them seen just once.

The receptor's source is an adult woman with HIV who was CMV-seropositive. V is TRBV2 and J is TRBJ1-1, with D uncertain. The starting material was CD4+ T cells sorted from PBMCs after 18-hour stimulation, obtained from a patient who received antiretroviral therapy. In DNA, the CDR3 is TGTGCCAGCAGGGCGGACCAAGGGAGGCGGGCTGAAGCTTTCTTT. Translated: CASRADQGRRAEAFF.